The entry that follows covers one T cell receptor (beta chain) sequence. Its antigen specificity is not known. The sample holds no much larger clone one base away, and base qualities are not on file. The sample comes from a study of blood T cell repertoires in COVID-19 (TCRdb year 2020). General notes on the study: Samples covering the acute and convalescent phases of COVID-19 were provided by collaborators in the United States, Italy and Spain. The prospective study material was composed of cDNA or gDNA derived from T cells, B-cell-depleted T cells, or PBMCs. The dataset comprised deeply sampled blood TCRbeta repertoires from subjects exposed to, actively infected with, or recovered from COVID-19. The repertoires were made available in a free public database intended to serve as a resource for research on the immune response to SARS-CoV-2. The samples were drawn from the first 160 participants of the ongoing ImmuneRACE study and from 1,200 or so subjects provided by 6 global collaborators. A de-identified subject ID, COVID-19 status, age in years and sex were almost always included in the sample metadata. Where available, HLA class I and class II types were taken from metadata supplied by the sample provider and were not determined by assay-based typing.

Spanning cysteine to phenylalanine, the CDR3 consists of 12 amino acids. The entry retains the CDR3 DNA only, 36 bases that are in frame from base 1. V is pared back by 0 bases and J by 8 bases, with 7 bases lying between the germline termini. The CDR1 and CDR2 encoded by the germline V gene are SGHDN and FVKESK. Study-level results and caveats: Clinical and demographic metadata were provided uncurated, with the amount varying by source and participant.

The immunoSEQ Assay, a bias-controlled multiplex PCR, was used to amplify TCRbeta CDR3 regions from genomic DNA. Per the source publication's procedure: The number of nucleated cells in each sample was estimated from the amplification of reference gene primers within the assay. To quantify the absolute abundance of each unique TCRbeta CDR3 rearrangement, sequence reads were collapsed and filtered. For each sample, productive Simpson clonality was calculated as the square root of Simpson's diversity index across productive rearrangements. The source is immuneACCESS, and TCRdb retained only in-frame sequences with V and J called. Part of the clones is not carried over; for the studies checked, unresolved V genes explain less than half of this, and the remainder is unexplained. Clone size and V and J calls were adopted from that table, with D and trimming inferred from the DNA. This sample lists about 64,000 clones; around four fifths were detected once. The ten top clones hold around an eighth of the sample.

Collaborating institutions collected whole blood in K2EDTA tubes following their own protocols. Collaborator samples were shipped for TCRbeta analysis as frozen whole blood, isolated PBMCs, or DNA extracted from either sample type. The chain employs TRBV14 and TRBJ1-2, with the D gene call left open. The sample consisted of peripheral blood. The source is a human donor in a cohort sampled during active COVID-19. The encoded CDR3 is CASSQDRRGYTF. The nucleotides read TGTGCCAGCAGCCAAGATCGTAGAGGCTACACCTTC.